This entry describes one T cell receptor beta chain. Its antigen remains unidentified. The data derive from a study of cytomegalovirus exposure and HLA in healthy donors. General study points: One cluster of highly shared sequence variants probably arose as a sequencing artifact. Compared with the approximately 700-donor mean, an Asian-associated ancestry cluster reportedly had fewer N-insertions, according to a later analysis. Later analysis revealed greater clonal expansion in HLA-associated TCR beta chains than in equally common others.

PCR primers comprised 60 Vbeta and 13 Jbeta primers. The data were produced by immunoSEQ multiplex PCR, yet TCRdb's version contains in-frame clones alone and is incomplete. The sample consists of over 80,000 clones, just under 80% of them appearing once. V gave up 0 bases and J gave up 7 bases; unmatched junction bases: 10. The germline V gene has CDR1 SGHRS and CDR2 YFSETQ. The CDR3 loop spans 16 amino acids. The sample comprised PBMCs. The chain links TRBV5-1 to TRBJ2-1; 7 bases agree with TRBD2. The TCR sequence derives from a woman in her 40s in good health and CMV-seronegative. The CDR3 nucleotides are TGCGCCAGCAGCTTGGATGCGGGTCCAGCGGGGAATGAGCAGTTCTTC. Protein sequence: CASSLDAGPAGNEQFF.